This TCR beta chain was found in a study of blood T cell repertoires in COVID-19. Study-level information: Collection of acute and convalescent COVID-19 samples took place in the United States, Italy and Spain. Sample material is recorded as cDNA or gDNA derived from T cells, B-cell-depleted T cells, or PBMCs.

Per the original methods: For nucleated cells, counts were estimated from reference gene primer amplification. Clones were sequenced by immunoSEQ multiplex PCR, and TCRdb holds only the in-frame ones, with some missing. The DNA gave D and trimming, while V, J and clone size come from that table. The sample holds approximately 150,000 clones, roughly 84% seen once. Unmatched junction bases numbered 2, after V lost 2 bases and J lost 1 base. Germline values: CDR1 SGHRS, CDR2 YFSETQ. This CDR3 spans 14 amino acids. The sequenced sample was peripheral blood. This sequence originates from a man between 60 and 75 years old with acute or convalescent COVID-19. V and J are TRBV5-1 and TRBJ1-2; 7 bases map to TRBD1. CDR3 residues: CASSFRDSNYGYTF. As DNA, the CDR3 is TGCGCCAGCAGCTTTCGGGACAGTAACTATGGCTACACCTTC. The full variable domain, its missing parts supplied by reference TRBV5-1 and TRBJ1-2, is KAGVTQTPRYLIKTRGQQVTLSCSPISGHRSVSWYQQTPGQGLQFLFEYFSETQRNKGNFPGRFSGRQFSNSRSEMNVSTLELGDSALYLCASSFRDSNYGYTFGSGTRLTVV.